This T cell receptor (beta chain) was captured in a study of breast tumors, draining lymph nodes, adjacent tissues. Many counts were recorded for this clonotype. The antigen is undetermined. Breast cancer patients provided tissue from their axillary draining lymph nodes. Each CDR3 protein is one row after TCRdb ran MiXCR on the multiplex PCR reads. Counted here are 170,000 or so distinct CDR3 sequences, 30% to 35% occurring once; the ten biggest clones make up around 4.5%. The trim removed 5 bases at V and 0 bases at J, leaving 5 bases unmatched. The CDR3 is 15 amino acids. The germline CDR1 and CDR2 sequences are KGHDR and SFDVKD. Whole-study findings and limits: Data fit most tumor T cells coming from lymph node, expanding in tumor. The lymph node origin of tumor T cells was framed as consistent with a hypothesis, not demonstrated. Tumor TCR diversity was below lymph nodes but above nontumor tissue. Tumor and nontumor repertoires were significantly more similar in luminal-like than in basal-like breast cancer.

This sequence joins TRBV24-1 and TRBJ1-2; TRBD1 aligns across 7 bases. This clonotype was obtained from a female donor with breast cancer. Some clones in this sample may be carry-over from other donors' samples. Sequences were obtained from axillary lymph node tissue. CDR3: CATSARQGPNYGYTF. In nucleotides, the CDR3 is TGTGCCACCAGTGCTCGACAGGGCCCTAACTATGGCTACACCTTC.